The rows below give T cell receptor beta chains drawn from one sample of a study of CD8+CD57+ T cells in acquired aplastic anemia. One entry per CDR3 protein results from TCRdb running MiXCR on the reads. The data hold around 200,000 distinct CDR3 sequences, with under 55% observed a single time. The specimen was sorted CD4+, CD8+, or CD8+CD57+ T cells (not recorded which) from PBMCs. The receptor source for this set is a human donor with aplastic anemia. Both conserved end residues are part of each CDR3. D genes are given only for firm matches. Clone size appears in some rows only: once, few, many, or a class for an expanded clone.

V,size,D,J,CDR3,DNA
TRBV29-1,-,TRBD2,TRBJ2-7,CSVGVLAGRYEQYF,TGCAGCGTTGGGGTCCTAGCGGGGCGGTACGAGCAGTACTTC
TRBV20-1,many,TRBD2,TRBJ2-7,CSATRTGLEAYEQYF,TGCAGTGCTACCCGAACAGGACTAGAGGCCTACGAGCAGTACTTC
TRBV20-1,few,-,TRBJ1-6,CSARVGERNSPLHF,TGCAGTGCTAGAGTAGGGGAGCGTAATTCACCCCTCCACTTT
TRBV29-1,-,-,TRBJ1-1,CSVGQNTEAFF,TGCAGCGTTGGACAGAACACTGAAGCTTTCTTT
TRBV19,once,-,TRBJ1-2,CASSVYSSSLYGYTF,TGTGCCAGTAGTGTATACAGCAGCAGCCTTTATGGCTACACCTTC
TRBV6-1,-,-,TRBJ2-7,CASSEYQGYEQYF,TGTGCCAGCAGTGAATATCAGGGCTACGAGCAGTACTTC
TRBV19,many,TRBD1,TRBJ1-5,CASSTQGAGQPQHF,TGTGCCAGTAGTACACAGGGGGCTGGTCAGCCCCAGCATTTT
TRBV7-8,few,TRBD2,TRBJ2-7,CASSLVRGVGEQYF,TGTGCCAGCAGCTTAGTACGGGGGGTTGGCGAGCAGTACTTC
TRBV20-1,-,-,TRBJ1-2,CSAGTSYGYTF,TGCAGTGCAGGAACCTCATATGGCTACACTTTC
TRBV20-1,-,-,TRBJ2-7,CSANHGSSYEQYF,TGCAGTGCTAATCACGGGAGTTCTTACGAGCAGTACTTC
TRBV24-1,many,-,TRBJ2-1,CATERGGDTYNEQFF,TGTGCCACTGAAAGGGGGGGAGATACCTACAATGAGCAGTTCTTC
TRBV19,-,TRBD1,TRBJ2-7,CASSARQGHSFDEQYF,TGTGCCAGTAGTGCCCGACAGGGACACTCCTTCGACGAGCAGTACTTC
TRBV25-1,once,-,TRBJ1-5,CASSGPGTRSNQPQHF,TGTGCCAGCAGTGGCCCCGGCACGAGAAGCAATCAGCCCCAGCATTTT
TRBV2,-,TRBD1,TRBJ2-5,CASFGTGGRETQYF,TGTGCCAGCTTCGGGACAGGGGGCAGGGAGACCCAGTACTTC
TRBV28,-,-,TRBJ2-5,CASSFPDRNQETQYF,TGTGCCAGCAGTTTCCCCGACAGAAACCAAGAGACCCAGTACTTC
TRBV7-2,many,-,TRBJ1-1,CASSLPLGGRTEAFF,TGTGCCAGCAGCTTACCCCTAGGGGGGCGGACTGAAGCTTTCTTT
TRBV7-9,many,-,TRBJ1-1,CASSRNGQPNTEAFF,TGTGCCAGCAGCAGGAACGGACAGCCTAACACTGAAGCTTTCTTT
TRBV19,-,-,TRBJ1-1,CASSIGGRAEAFF,TGTGCCAGTAGTATAGGTGGGAGGGCTGAAGCTTTCTTT
TRBV5-4,many,-,TRBJ2-7,CASSSRTATSYEQYF,TGTGCCAGCAGCTCCCGGACAGCGACCTCCTACGAGCAGTACTTC
TRBV2,many,-,TRBJ1-2,CASDRAGAYGYTF,TGTGCCAGCGACCGGGCAGGCGCTTATGGCTACACCTTC
TRBV9,-,-,TRBJ2-3,CASSVGVGDTQYF,TGTGCCAGCAGCGTAGGGGTAGGAGATACGCAGTATTTT
TRBV6-1,-,-,TRBJ1-1,CASSPLMNTEAFF,TGTGCCAGCAGTCCATTAATGAACACTGAAGCTTTCTTT
TRBV6-5,many,-,TRBJ2-7,CASSLQGGEQYF,TGTGCCAGCAGTCTACAAGGGGGCGAGCAGTACTTC
TRBV5-1,-,-,TRBJ1-2,CASSLDGDGYTF,TGTGCCAGCAGCTTGGACGGGGATGGCTACACCTTC
TRBV5-1,-,-,TRBJ1-2,CASSPIKEGYTF,TGCGCCAGCAGCCCAATTAAGGAGGGCTACACCTTC
TRBV4-3,-,-,TRBJ1-2,CASSQVGRGLRDVYTF,TGCGCCAGCAGCCAAGTTGGAAGGGGATTGAGGGATGTCTACACCTTC
TRBV20-1,few,-,TRBJ1-6,CSASLVNSPLHF,TGCAGTGCTAGTCTGGTAAATTCACCCCTCCACTTT
TRBV6-1,many,-,TRBJ2-3,CASSSVDTQYF,TGTGCCAGCAGCTCGGTTGATACGCAGTATTTT